Below are 5 T cell receptor beta chains sequenced from a single sample in a study of T cell repertoires in cytomegalovirus infection (dated 2019 in TCRdb). Data came from an Illumina HiSeq 1500. TCRdb handled the public reads itself, with Q25 trimming in fastp and clone calling in MiXCR, and kept productive beta chains. When rows share a CDR3 protein, they turn into one entry using the most common DNA and genes. Across this sample there are 65,000 to 90,000 distinct CDR3 sequences, with 3.7% seen only once. The ten most abundant clones make up 4.6% of the sample. Sequences were obtained from PBMCs. The source of these receptors is a human donor in good health (CMV status not recorded). Some clones in this sample may be carry-over from other donors' samples.

This clonotype was seen repeatedly, ten times or more. This chain joins TRBV7-2 and TRBJ1-1; 12 bases align to TRBD1. Trimming removed 3 bases from V and 3 bases from J; junction bases left unmatched: 8. Germline values: CDR1 SGHTA, CDR2 FQGNSA. The CDR3 is 17 residues long. The CDR3 spells CASSFRDRGPTDTEAFF. The CDR3 DNA reads as TGTGCCAGCAGCTTCCGGGACAGGGGGCCTACGGACACTGAAGCTTTCTTT.

This clonotype came up many times. The rearrangement joins TRBV12-3 or TRBV12-4 to TRBJ1-4; a possible D gene is TRBD1 (5 bases). CDR3 length: 13 residues. V was cut by 5 bases and J by 7 bases, with 11 bases left in between. This CDR3 is CASSTSGTEKLFF. The CDR3 DNA reads TGTGCCAGCAGTACTTCCGGGACTGAAAAACTGTTTTTT.

In its sample, this clonotype was seen many times. The chain carries TRBV5-6 and TRBJ2-3, with no clear D. This CDR3 has 14 amino acids. Germline CDR1 SGHDT, CDR2 YYEEEE. Trimming took 4 bases from V and 2 from J, leaving 11 bases between them. The CDR3 nucleotides read TGTGCCAGCAGCCCCGAGTCGGACACAGATACGCAGTATTTT. Translation: CASSPESDTDTQYF.

This clonotype was seen many times. The chain recombines TRBV28 with TRBJ2-1, with TRBD1 identical over 9 bases. This CDR3 is 14 amino acids long. CDR1 and CDR2 from the germline V gene are MDHEN and SYDVKM. V shed 6 bases and J 7 bases; nucleotides not matched to a gene: 7. The CDR3 region is CASSPRTGVNEQFF. The CDR3 coding sequence is TGTGCCAGCAGCCCAAGGACAGGGGTTAATGAGCAGTTCTTC. Looking up the rest from reference TRBV28 and TRBJ2-1 gives the full variable domain: DVKVTQSSRYLVKRTGEKVFLECVQDMDHENMFWYRQDPGLGLRLIYFSYDVKMKEKGDIPEGYSVSREKKERFSLILESASTNQTSMYLCASSPRTGVNEQFFGPGTRLTVL.

This clonotype was seen repeatedly, ten times or more. The chain is built from TRBV5-4 and TRBJ2-1, with D possibly matching TRBD2 (6 bases). The CDR3 runs to 16 residues. Germline-derived CDR1 and CDR2 are SGHNT and YYREEE (reference sequence). The V end was cut by 0 bases, the J end by 1 base, with 11 bases between. Here the CDR3 DNA reads TGTGCCAGCAGCTTGGGCCGGGGAGGTTCCTACAATGAGCAGTTCTTC. Its translation: CASSLGRGGSYNEQFF. Combining the CDR3 with reference TRBV5-4 and TRBJ2-1 gives the whole variable domain ETGVTQSPTHLIKTRGQQVTLRCSSQSGHNTVSWYQQALGQGPQFIFQYYREEENGRGNFPPRFSGLQFPNYSSELNVNALELDDSALYLCASSLGRGGSYNEQFFGPGTRLTVL.